Below are 4 T cell receptor beta chains sequenced from a single sample in a study of shared clonotypes between healthy human individuals. The assay was immunoSEQ multiplex PCR, and TCRdb's table has in-frame clones only and misses some. The sample records approximately 500,000 clones, around 79% being singletons. The sequenced material came from PBMCs. The source of these receptors is a woman aged 40-49 years in good health. Some clones in this sample may be carry-over from other donors' samples.

The rearrangement uses TRBV29-1 and TRBJ2-3; unclear D gene. The CDR3 contains 15 residues. Germline lookup yields CDR1 SQVTM and CDR2 ANQGSEA. Trimming removed 1 base at V and 2 bases at J, with 13 bases between. Here the CDR3 reads CSVEGNVPITDTQYF. The CDR3 coding sequence is TGCAGCGTTGAAGGTAACGTGCCGATCACAGATACGCAGTATTTT.

This clone was picked up one time. The chain uses TRBV29-1 and TRBJ1-2; 8 bases line up with TRBD1. The CDR3 is 15 amino acids. The J segment lost 4 bases and the V segment lost 3 bases, leaving 10 bases of the junction unmatched. In germline, CDR1 is SQVTM, CDR2 ANQGSEA. Written as DNA, the CDR3 is TGCAGCGTTGACGCGTCCGGGACAGGCCTCTATGGCTACACCTTC. It translates to CSVDASGTGLYGYTF.

The V gene is TRBV27, the J gene TRBJ2-2; 8 nucleotides align to TRBD1. Germline V gene lookup returns CDR1 MNHEY and CDR2 SMNVEV (reference sequence). V lost 5 bases and J lost 0; bases outside the gene matches: 5. This CDR3 spans 16 amino acids. The CDR3 spells CASSARDRTNTGELFF. Written as DNA, the CDR3 is TGTGCCAGCAGTGCCCGGGACAGGACGAACACCGGGGAGCTGTTTTTT.

The rearrangement joins TRBV30 to TRBJ2-7; 7 bases are a match to TRBD1. Trimming took 7 bases from V and 1 from J; bases not matched to a gene: 10. This CDR3 has 14 amino acids. Germline V CDR1 and CDR2: GTSNPN, SVGIG (reference sequence). The CDR3 coding sequence is TGTGCCTCAACCCCCGGGACAGATTCCTACGAGCAGTACTTC. This encodes CASTPGTDSYEQYF.